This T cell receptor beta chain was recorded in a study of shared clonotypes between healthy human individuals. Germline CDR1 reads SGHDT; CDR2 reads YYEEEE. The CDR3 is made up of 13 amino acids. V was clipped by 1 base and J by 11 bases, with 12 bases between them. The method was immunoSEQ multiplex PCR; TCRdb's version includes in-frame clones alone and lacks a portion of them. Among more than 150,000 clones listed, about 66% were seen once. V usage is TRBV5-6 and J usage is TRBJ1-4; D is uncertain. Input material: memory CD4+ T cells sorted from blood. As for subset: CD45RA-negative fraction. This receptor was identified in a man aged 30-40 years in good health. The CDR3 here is CASSLRLTGKLFF. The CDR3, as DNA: TGTGCCAGCAGCTTGAGACTAACTGGGAAACTGTTTTTT. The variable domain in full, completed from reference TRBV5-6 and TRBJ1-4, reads DAGVTQSPTHLIKTRGQQVTLRCSPKSGHDTVSWYQQALGQGPQFIFQYYEEEERQRGNFPDRFSGHQFPNYSSELNVNALLLGDSALYLCASSLRLTGKLFFGSGTQLSVL.